What follows describes a single T cell receptor (beta chain). RNA transcripts yielded amplified TCR beta CDR3 regions. Researchers ran a first-round RT-PCR on the TCR CDR3 using the HTBI primer set. TCRdb ran MiXCR on the multiplex PCR reads and lists one entry per CDR3 protein. The data contain 280,000 or so distinct CDR3 sequences, over 12% of them singletons. The trim removed 3 bases at V and 2 bases at J, leaving 3 bases unmatched. Germline values: CDR1 LNHDA, CDR2 SQIVND (reference sequence). This CDR3 spans 15 amino acids. These data originate in a study of T cells in Graves' hyperthyroidism and ophthalmopathy.

The sequence came from a woman between 50 and 59 years old with Graves' hyperthyroidism that later progressed to Graves' ophthalmopathy. The rearrangement links TRBV19 to TRBJ1-4; TRBD1 agrees at 7 bases. The sequencing sample was made of blood. CDR3 amino acids: CASSMTGHTNEKLFF. The CDR3 DNA is TGTGCCAGTAGTATGACAGGGCACACTAATGAAAAACTGTTTTTT. The full variable domain, its missing parts supplied by reference TRBV19 and TRBJ1-4, is DGGITQSPKYLFRKEGQNVTLSCEQNLNHDAMYWYRQDPGQGLRLIYYSQIVNDFQKGDIAEGYSVSREKKESFPLTVTSAQKNPTAFYLCASSMTGHTNEKLFFGSGTQLSVL.